This T cell receptor (beta chain) is from a study of PD-1 blockade in classical Hodgkin lymphoma. Findings and limits, study-wide: Patients newly diagnosed and complete responders had comparable baseline diversity.

Turning to this clone: Its antigen is undetermined.

Clones were sequenced by immunoSEQ multiplex PCR, and TCRdb holds only the in-frame ones, with some missing. The sample includes 41,000 or so clones, roughly 80% seen only once; the top ten take more than 20%. All patients experienced relapse after autologous stem cell transplantation, and brentuximab vedotin exposure was variable. Trimming stripped 1 base from V and 4 bases from J, with 16 bases between. Germline-derived CDR1 and CDR2 are MNHEY and SMNVEV (reference sequence). There are 16 residues in the CDR3. Sequencing used peripheral blood mononuclear cells (PBMCs), obtained at baseline. The J gene is TRBJ1-2, the V gene TRBV27, with a possible D match to TRBD1 (6 bases). This receptor was obtained from a human donor with classical Hodgkin lymphoma. DNA of the CDR3: TGTGCCAGCAGTTTATTGACCACAGGGAGGATCTATGGCTACACCTTC. Translating it yields CASSLLTTGRIYGYTF.